Listed below are T cell receptor beta chains from one sample, sequenced in a study of early T cells in non-severe SARS-CoV-2 infection. TCRdb processed the 5' RACE reads anew with MiXCR; each CDR3 protein has one entry. The sample carries over 80,000 distinct CDR3 sequences, around 12% recorded once. Source: whole blood, taken at baseline. Receptors originate from an adult who was a healthcare worker with PCR-confirmed SARS-CoV-2 infection or an uninfected control (not recorded which). Each CDR3 is given with its conserved first and last residue.

>TRBV25-1
CASSPTWTSGLSSYNEQFF
>TRBV7-9
CASSPRDKNTEAFF
>TRBV27
CASSSRQGLGSPLHF
>TRBV20-1
CSARGVGSGANVLTF
>TRBV3-1
CASSQGNTEAFF
>TRBV29-1
CSVTPGQGVYEQYF
>TRBV27
CASSQGRWNTEAFF
>TRBV12-3/TRBV12-4
CASRWTGQGNEQYF
>TRBV7-2
CASSLQRGSTDTQYF
>TRBV6-5
CASSKTGMGEAFF
>TRBV25-1
CASSGVYTGELFF
>TRBV6-2/TRBV6-3
CASSSPGQGLPQHF
>TRBV14
CASSSRDTQYF
>TRBV6-6
CASLQGSILNTEAFF
>TRBV7-9
CASSSAGTEAFF
>TRBV6-1
CASGRGTGNQPQHF
>TRBV2
CASREGQGDYGYTF
>TRBV20-1
CSARDPTYNEQFF
>TRBV28
CASSRLPLPREQYF
>TRBV12-3/TRBV12-4
CASSQGYYEQYF
>TRBV13
CASSLTGPGTVEKLFF
>TRBV2
CASGRETQYF
>TRBV5-1
CASSLDGSGNTIYF
>TRBV29-1
CSVGTGAYEQYF
>TRBV5-6
CASSLGQGRLGQPQHF
>TRBV28
CASSLPGTAYEQYF
>TRBV6-5
CASSSRVNTQYF